The 17 T cell receptor beta chains presented below share a single source sample, sequenced in a study of PD-1 blockade in mismatch repair-deficient tumors. Assay: immunoSEQ multiplex PCR; the TCRdb copy retains only in-frame clones and omits some. The data contain some 45,000 clones, around 77% of them singletons. This specimen was PBMCs, taken before pembrolizumab treatment. These receptors all come from an adult with mismatch repair-deficient cancer.

The chain is built from TRBV28 and TRBJ2-7, with a weak D call TRBD2 (5 bases). Germline V lookup: CDR1 MDHEN, CDR2 SYDVKM. This CDR3 is 16 amino acids long. V was clipped by 6 bases and J by 2 bases, with 20 bases between them. This chain's CDR3 is CASSSDFGRATYEQYF. DNA of the CDR3: TGTGCCAGCAGCTCGGACTTTGGTAGGGCAACCTACGAGCAGTACTTC.

V usage is TRBV21-1 and J usage is TRBJ1-1; TRBD1, the table's D call, lacks a check against the DNA. TRBV21-1 is given as a pseudogene. CDR3 size: 16 residues. This CDR3 reads CASSKARDRRCTEAFF. In DNA form, the CDR3 reads TGTGCCAGCAGCAAAGCCAGGGACAGGAGGTGCACTGAAGCTTTCTTT.

In DNA form, the CDR3 reads TGTGCCTGGAACCCCAAGGGTCCAGATACGCAGTATTTT. Its protein is CAWNPKGPDTQYF. V is TRBV30 and J is TRBJ2-3; no clear D. Per germline, CDR1 GTSNPN and CDR2 SVGIG (reference sequence). The CDR3 length is 13 residues. Trimming took 4 bases from V and 4 from J, leaving 12 bases between them.

This clone was detected only a few times. The gene calls are TRBV6-1 and TRBJ1-2, with a weak D call TRBD1 (6 bases). Trimming left V 6 bases short and J 4 bases short, with 18 bases between. Germline values: CDR1 MNHNS, CDR2 SASEGT. The CDR3 covers 15 residues. CDR3 nucleotide sequence: TGTGCCAGCAGGGGGACATTTCTCTTCTCCTATGGCTACACCTTC. It yields the protein CASRGTFLFSYGYTF.

The chain links TRBV9 to TRBJ2-2, with D possibly being TRBD2 (7 bases). The V gene's germline CDR1 is SGDLS and CDR2 YYNGEE. V shed 4 bases and J shed 2 bases, with 15 bases lying between them. The CDR3 is made up of 16 amino acids. CDR3 bases: TGTGCCAGCAGCACTGGTAGGGGGGGAAACACCGGGGAGCTGTTTTTT. Its protein product is CASSTGRGGNTGELFF.

This chain uses TRBV27 with TRBJ2-1; D uncertain. V was pared by 4 bases and J by 6 bases, with 13 bases between. CDR1 MNHEY and CDR2 SMNVEV come from the germline V gene (reference sequence). CDR3 length: 14 residues. The chain's CDR3 is CASSSPGWGNEQFF. The CDR3, as DNA: TGTGCCAGCAGTTCCCCGGGCTGGGGCAATGAGCAGTTCTTC.

The J gene is TRBJ2-1, the V gene TRBV10-3; 10 nucleotides align to TRBD2. With 3 bases clipped from V and 0 bases from J, the junction kept 8 bases outside the gene matches. This CDR3 has 18 amino acids. Germline CDR1 is ENHRY and CDR2 is SYGVKD. DNA of the CDR3: TGTGCCATCAGTGAATGGGGGACTAGCGATAGCTCCTACAATGAGCAGTTCTTC. Its translation: CAISEWGTSDSSYNEQFF.

The chain links TRBV5-1 to TRBJ2-2, with 10 positions matching TRBD1. V trimming: 4 bases; J trimming: 5 bases; junction bases outside the gene matches: 5. The V gene's germline CDR1 is SGHRS and CDR2 YFSETQ. The CDR3 loop spans 15 amino acids. The CDR3 DNA reads as TGCGCCAGCAGCCTAGGGACAGGGGTAACCGGGGAGCTGTTTTTT. The encoded protein is CASSLGTGVTGELFF.

The CDR3 region has the DNA TGTGCCAGCAGTGAACAGCTTAGCAATCAGCCCCAGCATTTT. This sequence encodes CASSEQLSNQPQHF. The chain links TRBV2 to TRBJ1-5; D not certain. The CDR3 is made up of 14 amino acids. Germline V gene lookup returns CDR1 SNHLY and CDR2 FYNNEI. The ends were cut back, 2 bases at V and 0 bases at J, with 5 bases in the middle.

This chain connects TRBV30 to TRBJ1-1; D uncertain. Germline lookup yields CDR1 GTSNPN and CDR2 SVGIG (reference sequence). CDR3 length equals 14 residues. The V gene lost 3 bases and the J gene lost 6 bases, with 17 bases spanning the gap. CDR3 sequence: CAWSLDPGGPEAFF. As DNA, the CDR3 is TGTGCCTGGAGCCTGGACCCGGGCGGGCCTGAAGCTTTCTTT.

The V gene is TRBV5-8, the J gene TRBJ2-2; 8 nucleotides match TRBD1. The CDR3 is 14 amino acids. V dropped 4 bases and J dropped 4; count of bases not matched to a gene: 3. In germline, CDR1 is SGHTS, CDR2 YDEGEE. The CDR3 DNA follows: TGTGCCAGCAGCCGAGGACAGGGCACCGGGGAGCTGTTTTTT. Its translation is CASSRGQGTGELFF.

The chain combines TRBV6-5 with TRBJ1-5; D is unclear. This CDR3 spans 13 amino acids. V was clipped by 4 bases and J by 5 bases, with 9 bases between them. The germline CDR1 and CDR2 sequences are MNHEY and SVGAGI. The CDR3 loop reads CASSSDRYQPQHF. The CDR3 nucleotides read TGTGCCAGCAGTTCGGACCGCTATCAGCCCCAGCATTTT.

This clone was seen only once. This chain joins TRBV7-3 and TRBJ2-2; D is unclear. Germline CDR1 reads SGHTA; CDR2 reads FQGTGA. The CDR3 covers 17 residues. The germline V and J ends were trimmed by 0 bases and 0 bases, with 11 bases remaining between them. CDR3 amino acids: CASSLTGPDSNTGELFF. The CDR3 nucleotides read TGTGCCAGCAGCTTAACAGGGCCCGATTCGAACACCGGGGAGCTGTTTTTT. The entire variable domain, with the rest obtained from reference TRBV7-3 and TRBJ2-2, is as follows: GAGVSQTPSNKVTEKGKYVELRCDPISGHTALYWYRQSLGQGPEFLIYFQGTGAADDSGLPNDRFFAVRPEGSVSTLKIQRTERGDSAVYLCASSLTGPDSNTGELFFGEGSRLTVL.

The gene calls are TRBV2 and TRBJ2-5, with D perhaps TRBD1 or TRBD2 (6 bases each). CDR1 is SNHLY and CDR2 is FYNNEI in the germline V gene. The ends were cut back, 5 bases at V and 5 bases at J, with 12 bases in the middle. CDR3 length: 13 amino acids. CDR3 in amino acids: CASSLGGWETQYF. The CDR3 nucleotides are TGTGCCAGCAGTTTGGGGGGCTGGGAGACCCAGTACTTC.

The rearrangement links TRBV9 to TRBJ1-3; D remains unclear. Germline assignment: CDR1 SGDLS and CDR2 YYNGEE. Trimming cost V 3 bases and J 8 bases, with 9 bases left between them. The CDR3 is made up of 12 amino acids. CDR3 in DNA: TGTGCCAGCAGCGGAGAGGGTGACACCATATATTTT. Amino acid sequence: CASSGEGDTIYF.

The CDR3 region has the DNA TGCGCCAGCAGCCAAGCCCTTTTAGGACAGAACACTGAAGCTTTCTTT. Translating it yields CASSQALLGQNTEAFF. V is TRBV4-1 and J is TRBJ1-1; D perhaps matches TRBD1 (5 bases). The germline gives CDR1 MGHRA, CDR2 YSYEKL. V was cut by 1 base and J by 1 base, with 13 bases left in between. The CDR3 loop spans 16 amino acids.

The rearrangement links TRBV6-1 to TRBJ2-5; 8 nucleotides match TRBD2. CDR1 MNHNS and CDR2 SASEGT come from the germline V gene. The CDR3 is 15 amino acids. Trimming at V came to 7 bases and at J to 5 bases, leaving 12 bases not matched to a gene. The CDR3 sequence is CASIPRGEIGETQYF. Here the CDR3 DNA reads TGTGCCAGCATTCCGCGGGGGGAAATAGGCGAGACCCAGTACTTC.